This paragraph reports one T cell receptor beta chain. Sequenced by immunoSEQ multiplex PCR; TCRdb stores in-frame clones only, minus some. The profile shows approximately 25,000 clones, approximately 90% of them singletons. This specimen belongs to a study of blood T cell repertoires in COVID-19. V lost 0 bases to trimming and J lost 4 bases, with 6 bases between them. Germline-derived CDR1 and CDR2 are MNHEY and SVGAGI. This CDR3 is built from 13 residues. This clonotype was sampled from a man aged 70-80 years with active COVID-19. J is TRBJ1-1 and V is TRBV6-5; D ambiguous. Sequencing input: peripheral blood. CDR3 in DNA: TGTGCCAGCAGTTACTCGAAGAGCACTGAAGCTTTCTTT. This codes for CASSYSKSTEAFF.